The clone carrying this T cell receptor beta chain was picked up a small number of times. The entry originates in a study of Graves' ophthalmopathy and Graves' hyperthyroidism. Beta-chain TCR CDR3 regions were amplified from RNA transcripts. An opening RT-PCR round employed HTBI primers and preceded a second-round multiplex PCR. A single record per CDR3 protein comes from TCRdb applying MiXCR to the multiplex PCR reads. This sample has approximately 700,000 distinct CDR3 sequences; about two fifths occur once, and the top ten carry more than 2.5%. The receptor comes from an adult man with Graves' ophthalmopathy. Specimen: peripheral blood.

CDR3: CASSLRQVFHEQYF. The CDR3 bases are TGTGCCAGCAGTTTACGACAGGTCTTCCACGAGCAGTACTTC. The chain uses TRBV28 and TRBJ2-7; D is possibly TRBD1 (6 bases). The germline CDR1 and CDR2 sequences are MDHEN and SYDVKM. The CDR3 extends over 14 amino acids. V was trimmed by 2 bases and J by 5 bases, leaving 13 bases between them.